This T cell receptor (beta chain) comes out of a study of cytomegalovirus exposure and HLA in healthy donors. Study findings and constraints: Later analysis suggested most CMV-associated TCR beta chains were HLA-restricted. Cytomegalovirus status was reportedly diagnosed by the classifier with high sensitivity and specificity. Later on, an analysis tied 15,000 to 20,000 TCR beta sequences to HLA alleles at 0.05 false discovery rate. Several of the most significant clusters were apparently associated with common viral pathogens in a later analysis.

A word on this clone: What it binds is not known.

Per the germline V gene, CDR1 is PRHDT and CDR2 is FYEKMQ (reference sequence). The CDR3 loop spans 15 amino acids. The trim removed 3 bases at V and 4 bases at J, leaving 3 bases unmatched. Primers for the PCR totalled 60 Vbeta and 13 Jbeta. Method: immunoSEQ multiplex PCR; TCRdb's copy keeps in-frame clones and lacks some. The table has more than 90,000 clones, 65% to 85% seen once. The chain has TRBV13 and TRBJ2-7, with 13 bases matching TRBD2. The sample consisted of PBMCs. This receptor was identified in a woman aged 40 to 50 in good health and CMV-seronegative. CDR3 nucleotide sequence: TGTGCCAGCAGCTTGGGACTAGCGGGACAGTACGAGCAGTACTTC. Translating it yields CASSLGLAGQYEQYF.